The 29 T cell receptor beta chains given below trace back to one sample, sequenced in a study of cytomegalovirus exposure and HLA in healthy donors. The study ran its PCR with 60 Vbeta and 13 Jbeta primers. Assay: immunoSEQ multiplex PCR; the TCRdb copy retains only in-frame clones and omits some. Of about 150,000 clones listed, around three fifths are singletons. Sequenced: PBMCs. These receptors were collected from a woman between 35 and 50 years old in good health and CMV-seronegative.

The CDR3 region is CASSFGTGEQYF. DNA of the CDR3: TGTGCCAGCAGCTTTGGGACAGGCGAGCAGTACTTC. The chain combines TRBV7-9 with TRBJ2-7; TRBD1 matches 8 bases. V dropped 3 bases and J dropped 6; count of bases not matched to a gene: 1. CDR1 is SEHNR and CDR2 is FQNEAQ in the germline V gene (reference sequence). CDR3 length: 12 residues.

CDR3 in DNA: TGCGCCAGCAGCTTGGGTGGGACAGCTAATTCACCCCTCCACTTT. It encodes CASSLGGTANSPLHF. The genes are TRBV5-1 and TRBJ1-6; 7 bases align to TRBD1. Germline-derived CDR1 and CDR2 are SGHRS and YFSETQ. With V trimmed by 0 bases and J by 6 bases, 3 bases remained unmatched. The CDR3 sequence is 15 residues long.

This clone showed up just once. The chain is built from TRBV19 and TRBJ1-5, with TRBD1 matching over 10 bases. V lost 6 bases, J lost 6 bases, and 2 bases stayed unmatched. Germline CDR1 LNHDA, CDR2 SQIVND (reference sequence). The CDR3 is made up of 13 amino acids. The CDR3 spells CASRTGGLQPQHF. The CDR3, as DNA: TGTGCCAGTAGGACAGGGGGCCTTCAGCCCCAGCATTTT.

The table lists this clone with a few counts. This chain joins TRBV4-2 and TRBJ2-1; D gene uncertain. This CDR3 has 15 amino acids. CDR1 is LGHNA and CDR2 is YNFKEQ in the germline V gene. V was cut by 0 bases and J by 0 bases, with 6 bases left in between. CDR3 coding DNA: TGTGCCAGCAGCCAAGACGTTAGCTCCTACAATGAGCAGTTCTTC. This sequence encodes CASSQDVSSYNEQFF.

The chain links TRBV19 to TRBJ1-1, with D hard to call. The CDR3 has 17 residues. Trimming stripped 3 bases from V and 0 bases from J, with 17 bases between. The germline CDR1 and CDR2 sequences are LNHDA and SQIVND (reference sequence). CDR3 bases: TGTGCCAGTAGTATCACTAGGACGAAAGCCATGAACACTGAAGCTTTCTTT. Translating it yields CASSITRTKAMNTEAFF.

On this clone: Other DNA sequences in this specimen translate into the identical CDR3. The V gene is TRBV18, the J gene TRBJ1-1, with D perhaps TRBD1 (6 bases). Germline lookup yields CDR1 KGHSH and CDR2 LQKENI. Trimming left V 6 bases short and J 5 bases short, with 10 bases between. This CDR3 contains 12 residues. In DNA, the CDR3 is TGTGCCAGCTCGGCAGACAGGACTGAAGCTTTCTTT. Amino acid sequence: CASSADRTEAFF.

This chain uses TRBV5-1 with TRBJ2-3; 8 positions match TRBD1. V lost 2 bases, J lost 3 bases, and 5 bases stayed unmatched. Germline CDR1 and CDR2: SGHRS and YFSETQ. CDR3 length: 15 residues. DNA of the CDR3: TGCGCCAGCAGCTTCCAGGGGGCGTCAACAGATACGCAGTATTTT. Its translation is CASSFQGASTDTQYF. Using reference TRBV5-1 and TRBJ2-3 for the parts outside the CDR3, the full variable domain is KAGVTQTPRYLIKTRGQQVTLSCSPISGHRSVSWYQQTPGQGLQFLFEYFSETQRNKGNFPGRFSGRQFSNSRSEMNVSTLELGDSALYLCASSFQGASTDTQYFGPGTRLTVL.

The gene calls are TRBV2 and TRBJ2-2, with 10 bases fitting TRBD2. CDR3 length: 21 amino acids. Looked up from germline, CDR1 is SNHLY and CDR2 is FYNNEI. Trimming cost V 6 bases and J 2 bases; bases outside gene matches: 21. The CDR3 coding sequence is TGTGCCAGCAGGGAAAGGGCGTCAGGGGTGCTAGCGGGGGTCAACACCGGGGAGCTGTTTTTT. It specifies CASRERASGVLAGVNTGELFF.

V is TRBV4-2 and J is TRBJ1-1, with D tentatively TRBD1 (6 bases). The CDR3 runs 16 residues. The germline gives CDR1 LGHNA, CDR2 YNFKEQ. V shed 0 bases and J shed 7 bases, with 18 bases lying between them. The CDR3 sequence: CASSQDMMGGANEAFF. CDR3 DNA sequence: TGTGCCAGCAGCCAAGATATGATGGGGGGGGCTAATGAAGCTTTCTTT.

The V call is TRBV2, the J call TRBJ2-2, with 13 nucleotides matching TRBD2. The germline CDR1 and CDR2 sequences are SNHLY and FYNNEI. This CDR3 contains 18 residues. Trimming took 4 bases from V and 5 from J; bases not matched to a gene: 10. The CDR3 region is CASSGRLAGGVRTGELFF. CDR3 nucleotide sequence: TGTGCCAGCAGTGGTAGACTAGCGGGGGGCGTGAGGACCGGGGAGCTGTTTTTT.

The chain recombines TRBV7-2 with TRBJ1-1; maybe TRBD1 (6 bases). The V gene lost 3 bases and the J gene lost 6 bases, with 8 bases spanning the gap. The CDR3 has 12 amino acids. Germline V gene sequence: CDR1 SGHTA, CDR2 FQGNSA. The CDR3 reads CASSFRGPEAFF. The DNA for the CDR3 is TGTGCCAGCAGCTTCAGGGGACCTGAAGCTTTCTTT.

The chain uses TRBV20-1 and TRBJ1-6; maybe TRBD1 (6 bases). The CDR3 contains 11 residues. Trimming cost V 7 bases and J 14 bases, with 15 bases left between them. Per the germline V gene, CDR1 is DFQATT and CDR2 is SNEGSKA (reference sequence). In nucleotides, the CDR3 is TGCAGTGTTTCGCAGGGGACGGCCCTCCACTTT. Its protein product is CSVSQGTALHF.

The J gene is TRBJ2-1, the V gene TRBV30, with D possibly being TRBD1 (6 bases). In germline, CDR1 is GTSNPN, CDR2 SVGIG (reference sequence). The V end was cut by 2 bases, the J end by 5 bases, with 10 bases between. CDR3 length: 13 amino acids. Here the CDR3 reads CAWSRGFDNEQFF. CDR3 DNA sequence: TGTGCCTGGAGTAGGGGGTTCGACAATGAGCAGTTCTTC.

V is TRBV7-2 and J is TRBJ1-1, with a possible D match to TRBD1 (5 bases). In germline, CDR1 is SGHTA, CDR2 FQGNSA. The CDR3 loop spans 15 amino acids. Deletions cut 5 bases from V and 13 bases from J, with 26 bases between. CDR3 sequence (DNA): TGTGCCAGCAGCCGAGCAGGGAAACAGAAAATCATAGGTTTCTTT. Its translation is CASSRAGKQKIIGFF.

On this clone itself: The identical CDR3 is also encoded by other nucleotide sequences in the sample. J is TRBJ1-5 and V is TRBV7-2; TRBD1 matches at 7 bases. Germline CDR1 and CDR2: SGHTA and FQGNSA. CDR3 length: 17 residues. With V trimmed by 5 bases and J by 9 bases, 19 bases remained unmatched. The CDR3 sequence is CASSNGTGALLARPQHF. The CDR3 DNA follows: TGTGCCAGCAGCAACGGAACAGGGGCCCTTTTGGCCCGGCCCCAGCATTTT.

This chain joins TRBV29-1 and TRBJ2-7; D may be TRBD1 (6 bases). The V end lost 5 bases, the J end lost 2 bases, and 10 bases lay between the germline ends. CDR1 SQVTM and CDR2 ANQGSEA come from the germline V gene. CDR3 size: 12 residues. The CDR3 bases are TGCAGCGTTAGGGGGTTTACCTACGAGCAGTACTTC. Translated, it gives CSVRGFTYEQYF.

The chain recombines TRBV30 with TRBJ1-5; 8 bases agree with TRBD1. CDR1 is GTSNPN, CDR2 SVGIG, per germline (reference sequence). The CDR3 loop spans 14 amino acids. V trimming: 2 bases; J trimming: 6 bases; junction bases outside the gene matches: 6. Written as DNA, the CDR3 is TGTGCCTGGAGTACGGGGACAGGTGGTCAGCCCCAGCATTTT. It is translated as CAWSTGTGGQPQHF.

The chain recombines TRBV5-5 with TRBJ1-5; D is uncertain. Germline V lookup: CDR1 SGHKS, CDR2 YYEKEE (reference sequence). V was shortened by 2 bases and J by 7 bases, with 19 bases between the two germline ends. The CDR3 loop spans 16 amino acids. Here the CDR3 DNA reads TGTGCCAGCAGCTTTTCGGCCCGGGCAGGCGGGCAGCCCCAGCATTTT. Translation gives CASSFSARAGGQPQHF.

This clone has a handful of counts. The chain uses TRBV5-1 and TRBJ1-1; 7 bases are a match to TRBD1. V trimming: 0 bases; J trimming: 6 bases; junction bases outside the gene matches: 8. The V gene's germline CDR1 is SGHRS and CDR2 YFSETQ. The CDR3 loop spans 15 amino acids. The CDR3, as DNA: TGCGCCAGCAGCTTGGGACAGGGAGGAAGTCCTGAAGCTTTCTTT. This encodes CASSLGQGGSPEAFF.

The chain uses TRBV4-1 and TRBJ2-7; 9 bases align to TRBD2. Trimming took 0 bases from V and 3 from J; bases not matched to a gene: 3. The length of the CDR3 is 15 residues. Germline CDR1 reads MGHRA; CDR2 reads YSYEKL. DNA for the CDR3: TGCGCCAGCAGCCAAGAAGCGGGGGGCAACTACGAGCAGTACTTC. Translated, it gives CASSQEAGGNYEQYF.

The V gene is TRBV7-9, the J gene TRBJ2-2; possibly TRBD2 for D (5 bases). CDR1 is SEHNR, CDR2 FQNEAQ, per germline (reference sequence). The CDR3 is 19 residues long. Trimming removed 1 base at V and 3 bases at J, with 21 bases between. CDR3 residues: CASSLDHEGLSTYTGELFF. CDR3 coding DNA: TGTGCCAGCAGCTTAGACCACGAGGGCCTTAGTACATACACCGGGGAGCTGTTTTTT.

The rearrangement links TRBV7-9 to TRBJ1-2; TRBD1 might be the D (6 bases). Germline CDR1 is SEHNR and CDR2 is FQNEAQ (reference sequence). The CDR3 is 12 residues long. V was pared by 10 bases and J by 4 bases, with 13 bases between. CDR3 sequence reads: CAIPDSFYGYTF. CDR3 in DNA: TGTGCCATCCCGGACAGCTTCTATGGCTACACCTTC.

As for this clone: This CDR3 is also generated by other DNA sequences in the sample. The chain carries TRBV10-3 and TRBJ1-1, with 8 bases aligning to TRBD1. Germline V CDR1 and CDR2: ENHRY, SYGVKD. With 6 bases clipped from V and 3 bases from J, the junction kept 0 bases outside the gene matches. The CDR3 covers 12 residues. The CDR3 is CAIRDRDTEAFF. CDR3 DNA: TGTGCCATCAGGGACAGGGACACTGAAGCTTTCTTT.

The chain carries TRBV5-1 and TRBJ2-2; D not resolved. Looked up from germline, CDR1 is SGHRS and CDR2 is YFSETQ. The V and J ends lost 0 bases and 4 bases respectively, with 16 bases between them. There are 17 residues in the CDR3. CDR3 bases: TGCGCCAGCAGCTTGGGATGGGCAGGTGATGGCACCGGGGAGCTGTTTTTT. This encodes CASSLGWAGDGTGELFF.

The chain links TRBV7-9 to TRBJ1-2, with unresolved D. Trimming pared 4 bases from V and 4 bases from J, leaving 13 bases between. The CDR3 has 14 amino acids. The germline V gene encodes CDR1 SEHNR and CDR2 FQNEAQ (reference sequence). The CDR3 sequence is CASSSYRHRYGYTF. Written as DNA, the CDR3 is TGTGCCAGCAGCTCCTACCGACACCGCTATGGCTACACCTTC.

The chain is built from TRBV27 and TRBJ2-1; no reliable D call. Trimming took 3 bases from V and 7 from J, leaving 13 bases between them. The CDR3 has 14 amino acids. The germline V gene encodes CDR1 MNHEY and CDR2 SMNVEV (reference sequence). CDR3 loop: CASSFLFNLNEQFF. CDR3 DNA: TGTGCCAGCAGTTTTCTTTTTAATCTGAATGAGCAGTTCTTC.

The chain is built from TRBV6-5 and TRBJ2-1, with 7 bases identical to TRBD2. Germline V CDR1 and CDR2: MNHEY, SVGAGI. V shed 0 bases, J shed 4 bases, and the junction held 6 bases outside the gene matches. The CDR3 is 16 amino acids. The CDR3 DNA reads TGTGCCAGCAGTTACTCTACCGGGGGGACTTACAATGAGCAGTTCTTC. This gives the protein CASSYSTGGTYNEQFF.

The J gene is TRBJ1-2, the V gene TRBV4-1, with 7 bases that match TRBD1. CDR1 is MGHRA and CDR2 is YSYEKL in the germline V gene. V shed 2 bases and J 8 bases; nucleotides not matched to a gene: 11. The CDR3 extends over 15 amino acids. CDR3 coding DNA: TGCGCCAGCAGCCAACCGACAGGGAGGTCTTGGGGCTACACCTTC. Translation: CASSQPTGRSWGYTF.

This chain joins TRBV30 and TRBJ2-6, with TRBD1 matching 8 bases. Germline loops: CDR1 GTSNPN, CDR2 SVGIG (reference sequence). J lost 0 bases, V lost 7 bases, and 8 bases had no gene match. There are 16 residues in the CDR3. The CDR3 coding sequence is TGTGCCTCCTCGACAGGGGAAATCTCTGGGGCCAACGTCCTGACTTTC. This encodes CASSTGEISGANVLTF.